This is a list of T cell receptor beta chains from one sample in a study of control samples from healthy donors and cancer patients. This table comes from immunoSEQ multiplex PCR, and its TCRdb copy is limited to in-frame clones, with some not included. The sample includes 85,000 to 90,000 clones, about 83% of them seen just once. The sample was blood. These receptors originate from a woman in her thirties or forties in good health. Each CDR3 is given with its conserved first and last residue. A D gene is named only where the DNA matches it firmly. Clone size is not always given. Where it is, it says once, few, many or a class for expanded clones.

j_call v_call clone_size d_call cdr3_nt cdr3_aa
TRBJ2-7 TRBV10-1 - TRBD1 TGCGCCAGCAGTGAATCCGGGACAGGGGGCTTTGAGCAGTACTTC CASSESGTGGFEQYF
TRBJ2-7 TRBV7-8 - TRBD1 TGTGCCAGCAGCTTAGGGGACAGGGGCCCCATGGAGCAGTACTTC CASSLGDRGPMEQYF
TRBJ2-4 TRBV25-1 - - TGTGCCAGCAGTGGATGGGAGGCCAAAAACATTCAGTACTTC CASSGWEAKNIQYF
TRBJ2-3 TRBV6-6 - - TGTGCCAGCAGTTTCTTAGCGGCTGATACGCAGTATTTT CASSFLAADTQYF
TRBJ2-5 TRBV6-5 - - TGTGCCAGCAGTCCAGGGACGGTAGATGCAGAGACCCAGTACTTC CASSPGTVDAETQYF
TRBJ1-5 TRBV27 once - TGTGCCAGCAGTGGCAGGGATCAGCCCCAGCATTTT CASSGRDQPQHF
TRBJ1-1 TRBV6-2/TRBV6-3 once - TGTGCCAGCAGTTACTCATCCAGGGAGGAGGCTTTCTTT CASSYSSREEAFF
TRBJ2-1 TRBV5-4 - - TGTGCCAGCAGCTTCCACAATGAGCAGTTCTTC CASSFHNEQFF
TRBJ1-6 TRBV9 - TRBD1 TGTGCCAGCAGCGCCGGACAGGGTGGGAATTCACCCCTCCACTTT CASSAGQGGNSPLHF
TRBJ1-2 TRBV4-3 - TRBD1 TGCGCCAGCAGCCAAGATGTATCGGACAGGGGGCGAGAGGGCTACACCTTC CASSQDVSDRGREGYTF
TRBJ1-1 TRBV29-1 - - TGCAGCGTTATTTATCGTGGGCAATTGAACACTGAAGCTTTCTTT CSVIYRGQLNTEAFF
TRBJ2-1 TRBV18 once TRBD1 TGTGCCAGCTCGACCAGGGGACAGGGCCCTACGGATGAGCAGTTCTTC CASSTRGQGPTDEQFF
TRBJ2-2 TRBV5-4 - - TGTGCCAGCAGCTTGGGGGCATCGAGGACCGGGGAGCTGTTTTTT CASSLGASRTGELFF
TRBJ1-4 TRBV6-2/TRBV6-3 few - TGTGCCAGCAGTTCCTCAGGGAATAATGAAAAACTGTTTTTT CASSSSGNNEKLFF
TRBJ2-1 TRBV15 - - TGTGCCACCAGCAGAGATCGGTCCAGCATCGTCTATGAGCAGTTCTTC CATSRDRSSIVYEQFF
TRBJ2-7 TRBV5-1 - - TGCGCCAGCAGCTTGGATACAGGAGGAGCCTACGAGCAGTACTTC CASSLDTGGAYEQYF
TRBJ1-2 TRBV7-9 - - TGTGCCAGCAGCTTACCCCCCGATGGCTACACCTTC CASSLPPDGYTF
TRBJ1-5 TRBV4-3 once - TGCGCCAGCAGCCAAGATTGGTTTAATAGCAATCAGCCCCAGCATTTT CASSQDWFNSNQPQHF
TRBJ2-7 TRBV10-3 - TRBD1 TGTGCCATCAGTGAGTCAAGGGAGGAAGGGACAGGGCTCGCCTACGAGCAGTACTTC CAISESREEGTGLAYEQYF
TRBJ2-1 TRBV24-1 - - TGTGCCACCAGTGAAGCCGCAAGGGGCCTCGATGAGCAGTTCTTC CATSEAARGLDEQFF
TRBJ1-4 TRBV29-1 - TRBD1 TGCAGCGTTGCGGACAGGGCTGAAAATGAAAAACTGTTTTTT CSVADRAENEKLFF
TRBJ2-5 TRBV19 - - TGTGCCAGTAGTATAGAAAGCTTCCAAGAGACCCAGTACTTC CASSIESFQETQYF
TRBJ1-2 TRBV5-1 once - TGCGCCAGCAGCTTGAGTTCCGAGGACTATGGCTACACCTTC CASSLSSEDYGYTF
TRBJ1-4 TRBV15 - - TGTGCCACCAGCAGAGATAGGGGACTGAGCAATGAAAAACTGTTTTTT CATSRDRGLSNEKLFF
TRBJ2-7 TRBV12-3/TRBV12-4 - - TGTGCCAGCAGCCCGGTCTTTTCCTACGAGCAGTACTTC CASSPVFSYEQYF
TRBJ2-3 TRBV6-2/TRBV6-3 - TRBD2 TGTGCCAGCAGTTACCCCCTAAGCGGGGGGGTTCGGACGCAGTATTTT CASSYPLSGGVRTQYF
TRBJ1-5 TRBV27 few TRBD1 TGTGCCAGCAACACTAGGACAGGGGGTGATCAGCCCCAGCATTTT CASNTRTGGDQPQHF
TRBJ1-3 TRBV4-1 - - TGCGCCAGCAGCCAGGAAGGTGTATCTGGAAACACCATATATTTT CASSQEGVSGNTIYF
TRBJ2-3 TRBV7-2 - TRBD1 TGTGCCAGCAGCTTAGTAGGGACAGAGAGAGGAACGCAGTATTTT CASSLVGTERGTQYF
TRBJ2-6 TRBV18 - TRBD1 TGTGCCAGCTCACTGGGGTCCCAGGGGGCAGGTTCTGGGGCCAACGTCCTGACTTTC CASSLGSQGAGSGANVLTF
TRBJ2-3 TRBV29-1 - - TGCAGCGTTGAAGTGTGGAGCACAGATACGCAGTATTTT CSVEVWSTDTQYF
TRBJ2-5 TRBV21-1 - - TGTGCCAGCAGCGGACCCCACGCGGTGCTAGAACAAGAGACCCAGTACTTC CASSGPHAVLEQETQYF
TRBJ1-2 TRBV6-2/TRBV6-3 - - TGTGCCAGCAGTTACCCCACCGGATTCTATGGCTACACCTTC CASSYPTGFYGYTF
TRBJ1-1 TRBV13 - - TGTGCCAGCAGCTTCGGGGTAAGAACTGAAGCTTTCTTT CASSFGVRTEAFF
TRBJ1-3 TRBV14 - - TGTGCCACCTCGGGCTGGGGCTCTGGAAACACCATATATTTT CATSGWGSGNTIYF
TRBJ1-2 TRBV15 few - TGTGCCACCAGCAACCCGGGTCACACGATCTATGGCTACACCTTC CATSNPGHTIYGYTF
TRBJ2-7 TRBV25-1 - TRBD1 TGTGCCAGCAGTGATGGGACAGGCGCACCCTACGAGCAGTACTTC CASSDGTGAPYEQYF
TRBJ2-1 TRBV19 - - TGTGCCAGTCGGGGTAGGGGCACGAAGAGGAATGAGCAGTTCTTC CASRGRGTKRNEQFF
TRBJ2-7 TRBV27 few - TGTGCCAGCAGCACTTTTGGGGGCAGCGCCTACGAGCAGTACTTC CASSTFGGSAYEQYF
TRBJ1-2 TRBV24-1 - TRBD1 TGTGCCACCAGTGATCGACGCGCTCAGGGGGCGCGTGGCTACACCTTC CATSDRRAQGARGYTF
TRBJ1-4 TRBV30 - - TGTGCCTGGAGTTTAGCCCGTAGAAAACTGTTTTTT CAWSLARRKLFF
TRBJ2-3 TRBV3-1/TRBV3-2 - - TGTGCCAGCAGCCGCTACCTCAGGAGGTGGGCGGGGCGGCACACAGATACGCAGTATTTT CASSRYLRRWAGRHTDTQYF
TRBJ1-5 TRBV10-2 - - TGCGCCAGCAGTGAGACTCGGTTAGGGGTTAGCAATCAGCCCCAGCATTTT CASSETRLGVSNQPQHF
TRBJ1-1 TRBV4-3 - - TGCGCCAGCAGCCAGGGCACTGCGGGGAGGACTGAAGCTTTCTTT CASSQGTAGRTEAFF
TRBJ1-6 TRBV29-1 - - TGCAGCGTCCGTTTAAGCTATAATTCACCCCTCCACTTT CSVRLSYNSPLHF
TRBJ2-7 TRBV10-1 - - TGCGCCAGCAGTGAGTCAGGGGGCTCCTACGAGCAGTACTTC CASSESGGSYEQYF
TRBJ1-2 TRBV6-5 - - TGTGCCAGCAGCGGTCTCTATGGCTACACCTTC CASSGLYGYTF
TRBJ2-2 TRBV7-2 once - TGTGCCAGCAGCTTTACTCCTAGCGATAATGGGGAGCTGTTTTTT CASSFTPSDNGELFF
TRBJ2-3 TRBV3-1/TRBV3-2 - - TGTGCCAGCAGCCAAGAGGGTTCAGATACGCAGTATTTT CASSQEGSDTQYF
TRBJ2-7 TRBV5-1 - - TGCGCCAGCAGAGTCGACTCCTACGAGCAGTACTTC CASRVDSYEQYF
TRBJ2-5 TRBV29-1 - - TGCAGCGTTGGTATCCAAGAGACCCAGTACTTC CSVGIQETQYF
TRBJ1-1 TRBV5-4 - TRBD1 TGTGCCAGCAGCCCTCGTGGAGGGGGCCCTTTGGAAGCTTTCTTT CASSPRGGGPLEAFF
TRBJ1-2 TRBV24-1 - TRBD1 TGTGCCACCAGTGATCGGGTTGCCGGGACAGATGGCTACACCTTC CATSDRVAGTDGYTF
TRBJ1-4 TRBV4-1 few TRBD1 TGCGCCAGCAGCCAACCGGGACAGCTAAATGAAAAACTGTTTTTT CASSQPGQLNEKLFF
TRBJ2-7 TRBV2 - - TGTGCCAGCAGCCCAACCGGGACAAGAAACGAGCAGTACTTC CASSPTGTRNEQYF
TRBJ2-7 TRBV11-3 - TRBD2 TGTGCCAGCAGCGCGGGGGTAGCTTACGAGCAGTACTTC CASSAGVAYEQYF
TRBJ2-7 TRBV7-6 - TRBD1 TGTGCCAGCAGTCGGACAGGGGGCCTCTCCTACGAGCAGTACTTC CASSRTGGLSYEQYF
TRBJ2-3 TRBV7-9 few TRBD2 TGTGCCAGCAGACCGGCCGGGACTAGCGGGCGAAGCACAGATACGCAGTATTTT CASRPAGTSGRSTDTQYF